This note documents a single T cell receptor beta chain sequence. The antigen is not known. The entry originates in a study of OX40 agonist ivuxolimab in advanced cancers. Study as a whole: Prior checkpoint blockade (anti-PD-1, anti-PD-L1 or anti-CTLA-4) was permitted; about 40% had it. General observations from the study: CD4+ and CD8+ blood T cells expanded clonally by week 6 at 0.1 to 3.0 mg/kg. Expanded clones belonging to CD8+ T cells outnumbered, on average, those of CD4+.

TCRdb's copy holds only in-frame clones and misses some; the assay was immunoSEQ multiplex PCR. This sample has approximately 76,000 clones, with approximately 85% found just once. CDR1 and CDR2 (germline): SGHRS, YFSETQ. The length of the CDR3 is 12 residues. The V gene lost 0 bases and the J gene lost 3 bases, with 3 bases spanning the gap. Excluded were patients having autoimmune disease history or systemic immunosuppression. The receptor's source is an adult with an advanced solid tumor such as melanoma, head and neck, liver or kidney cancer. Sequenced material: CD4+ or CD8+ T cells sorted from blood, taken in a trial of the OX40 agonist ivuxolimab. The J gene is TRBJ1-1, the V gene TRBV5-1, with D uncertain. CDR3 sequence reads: CASSLADTEAFF. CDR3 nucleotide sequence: TGCGCCAGCAGCTTGGCGGACACTGAAGCTTTCTTT.